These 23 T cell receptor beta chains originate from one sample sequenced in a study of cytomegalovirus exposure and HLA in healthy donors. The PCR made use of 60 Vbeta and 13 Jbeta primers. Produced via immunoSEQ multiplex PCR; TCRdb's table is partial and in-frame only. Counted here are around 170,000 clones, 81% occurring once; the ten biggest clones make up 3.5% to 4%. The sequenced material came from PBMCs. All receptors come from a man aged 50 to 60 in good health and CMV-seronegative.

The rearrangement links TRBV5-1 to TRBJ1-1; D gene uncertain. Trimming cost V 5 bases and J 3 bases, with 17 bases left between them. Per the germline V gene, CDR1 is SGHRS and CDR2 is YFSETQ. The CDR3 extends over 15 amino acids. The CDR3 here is CASRDTGFQDTEAFF. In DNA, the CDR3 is TGCGCCAGCAGGGATACGGGATTCCAGGACACTGAAGCTTTCTTT.

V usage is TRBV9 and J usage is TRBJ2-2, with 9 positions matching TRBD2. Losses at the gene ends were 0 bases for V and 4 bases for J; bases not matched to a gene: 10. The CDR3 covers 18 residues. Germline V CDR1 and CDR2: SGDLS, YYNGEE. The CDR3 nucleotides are TGTGCCAGCAGCGTAGCTAGCGGGGCTACAACGGGCACCGGGGAGCTGTTTTTT. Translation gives CASSVASGATTGTGELFF.

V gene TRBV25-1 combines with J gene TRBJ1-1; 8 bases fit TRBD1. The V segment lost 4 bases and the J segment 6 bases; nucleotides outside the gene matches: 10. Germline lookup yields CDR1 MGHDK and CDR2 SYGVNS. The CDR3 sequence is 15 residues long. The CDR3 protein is CASSGVDRVTSEAFF. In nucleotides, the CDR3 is TGTGCCAGCAGTGGCGTGGACAGGGTGACCTCTGAAGCTTTCTTT.

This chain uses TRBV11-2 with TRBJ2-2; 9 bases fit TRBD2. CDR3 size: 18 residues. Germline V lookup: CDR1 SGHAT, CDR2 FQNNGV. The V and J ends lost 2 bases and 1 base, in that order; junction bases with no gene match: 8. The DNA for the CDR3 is TGTGCCAGCAGCTTACGGTCGGGCGGGGGGGAGAACACCGGGGAGCTGTTTTTT. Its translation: CASSLRSGGGENTGELFF.

CDR3 sequence: CASRVQGVIYNEQFF. As DNA, the CDR3 is TGTGCCAGCAGGGTACAGGGGGTTATCTACAATGAGCAGTTCTTC. This sequence joins TRBV27 and TRBJ2-1; 8 bases map to TRBD1. The germline V gene has CDR1 MNHEY and CDR2 SMNVEV (reference sequence). V dropped 6 bases and J dropped 3; count of bases not matched to a gene: 7. The CDR3 spans 15 residues.

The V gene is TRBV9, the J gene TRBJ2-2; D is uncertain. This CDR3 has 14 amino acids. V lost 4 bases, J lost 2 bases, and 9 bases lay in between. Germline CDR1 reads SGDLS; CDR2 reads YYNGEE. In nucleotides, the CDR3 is TGTGCCAGCAGCTGGGCGCGAAACACCGGGGAGCTGTTTTTT. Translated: CASSWARNTGELFF.

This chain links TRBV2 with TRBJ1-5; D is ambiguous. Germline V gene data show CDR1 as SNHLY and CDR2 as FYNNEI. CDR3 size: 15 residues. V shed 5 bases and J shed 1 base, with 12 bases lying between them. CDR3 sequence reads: CASSRGQASNQPQHF. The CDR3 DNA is TGTGCCAGCAGTCGTGGTCAGGCCAGCAATCAGCCCCAGCATTTT.

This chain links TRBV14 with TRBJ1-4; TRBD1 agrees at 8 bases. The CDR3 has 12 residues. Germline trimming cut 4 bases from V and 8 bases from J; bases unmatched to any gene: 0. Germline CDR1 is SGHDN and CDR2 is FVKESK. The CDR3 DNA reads TGTGCCAGCAGCCGGACAGGGGAAAAACTGTTTTTT. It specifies CASSRTGEKLFF.

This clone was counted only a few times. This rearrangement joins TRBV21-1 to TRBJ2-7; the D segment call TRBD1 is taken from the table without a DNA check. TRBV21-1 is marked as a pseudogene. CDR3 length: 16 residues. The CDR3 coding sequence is TGTGCCAGCAGTTCAAGCGGAGGAACAGGGGAACACGAGCAGTACTTC. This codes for CASSSSGGTGEHEQYF.

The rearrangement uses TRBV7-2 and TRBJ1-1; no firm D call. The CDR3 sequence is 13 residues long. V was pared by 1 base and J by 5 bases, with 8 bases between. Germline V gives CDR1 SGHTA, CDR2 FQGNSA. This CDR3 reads CASSLGYETEAFF. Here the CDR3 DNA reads TGTGCCAGCAGCTTAGGCTACGAGACTGAAGCTTTCTTT.

The DNA of the CDR3 is TGTGCCAACAAAAACTGGGCAGGTCAAGCTTTCTTT. It yields the protein CANKNWAGQAFF. V is TRBV2 and J is TRBJ1-1; D is undetermined. The germline CDR1 and CDR2 sequences are SNHLY and FYNNEI. V lost 10 bases, J lost 9 bases, and 18 bases lay in between. The CDR3 has 12 residues.

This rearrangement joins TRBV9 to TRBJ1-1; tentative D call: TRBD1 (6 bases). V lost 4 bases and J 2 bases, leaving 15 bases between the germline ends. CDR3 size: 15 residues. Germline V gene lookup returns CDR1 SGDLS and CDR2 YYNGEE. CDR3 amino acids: CASSPRGTGNTEAFF. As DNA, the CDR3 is TGTGCCAGCAGCCCTAGGGGGACGGGTAACACTGAAGCTTTCTTT.

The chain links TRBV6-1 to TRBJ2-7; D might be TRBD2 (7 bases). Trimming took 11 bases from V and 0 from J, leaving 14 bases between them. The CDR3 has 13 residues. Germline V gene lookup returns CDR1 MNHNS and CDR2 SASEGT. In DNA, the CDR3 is TGTGCCGGGAGGGGGAGTAGCTCCTACGAGCAGTACTTC. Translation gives CAGRGSSSYEQYF.

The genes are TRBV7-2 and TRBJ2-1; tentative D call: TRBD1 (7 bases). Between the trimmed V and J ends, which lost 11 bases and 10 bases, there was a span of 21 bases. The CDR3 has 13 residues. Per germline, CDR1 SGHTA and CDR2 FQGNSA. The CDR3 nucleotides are TGTGCCGTAATGGAGGGGGCCCCCTCGGAGCAGTTCTTC. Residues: CAVMEGAPSEQFF.

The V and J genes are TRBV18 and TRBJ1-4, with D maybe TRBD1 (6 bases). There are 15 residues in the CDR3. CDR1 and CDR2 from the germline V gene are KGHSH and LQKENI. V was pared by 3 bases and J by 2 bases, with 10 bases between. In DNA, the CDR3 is TGTGCCAGCTCACCCGAGAGGGGGACTAATGAAAAACTGTTTTTT. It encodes CASSPERGTNEKLFF.

This chain's CDR3 is CASSEPGGPAKEKLFF. The CDR3 DNA follows: TGTGCCAGCAGTGAACCGGGAGGGCCAGCAAAAGAAAAACTGTTTTTT. The chain recombines TRBV25-1 with TRBJ1-4; D is ambiguous. The ends were cut back, 2 bases at V and 8 bases at J, with 18 bases in the middle. In germline, CDR1 is MGHDK, CDR2 SYGVNS. This CDR3 comprises 16 residues.

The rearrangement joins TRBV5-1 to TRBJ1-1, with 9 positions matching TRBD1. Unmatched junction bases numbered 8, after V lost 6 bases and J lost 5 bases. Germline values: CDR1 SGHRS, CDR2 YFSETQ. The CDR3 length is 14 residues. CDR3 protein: CASKLGTGFTEAFF. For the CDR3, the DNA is TGCGCCAGCAAGTTAGGGACAGGGTTTACTGAAGCTTTCTTT.

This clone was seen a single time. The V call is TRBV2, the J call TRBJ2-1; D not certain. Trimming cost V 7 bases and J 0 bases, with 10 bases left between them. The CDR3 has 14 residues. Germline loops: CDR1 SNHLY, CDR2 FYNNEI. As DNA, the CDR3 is TGTGCCAGCAAACAGCTAAACTCCTACAATGAGCAGTTCTTC. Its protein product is CASKQLNSYNEQFF.

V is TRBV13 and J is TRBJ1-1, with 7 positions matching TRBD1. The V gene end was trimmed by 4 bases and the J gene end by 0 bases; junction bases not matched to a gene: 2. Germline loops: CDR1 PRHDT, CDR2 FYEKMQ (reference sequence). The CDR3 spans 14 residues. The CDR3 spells CASSYTGVNTEAFF. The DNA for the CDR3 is TGTGCCAGCAGCTACACAGGGGTGAACACTGAAGCTTTCTTT. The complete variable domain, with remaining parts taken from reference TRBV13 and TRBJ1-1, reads AAGVIQSPRHLIKEKRETATLKCYPIPRHDTVYWYQQGPGQDPQFLISFYEKMQSDKGSIPDRFSAQQFSDYHSELNMSSLELGDSALYFCASSYTGVNTEAFFGQGTRLTVV.

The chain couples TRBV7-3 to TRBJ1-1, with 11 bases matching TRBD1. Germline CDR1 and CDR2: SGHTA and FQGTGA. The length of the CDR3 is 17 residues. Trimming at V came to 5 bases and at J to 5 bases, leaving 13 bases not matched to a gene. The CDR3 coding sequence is TGTGCCAGCAGCCCTACCCCAGGGGGACAGGGGGGTACTGAAGCTTTCTTT. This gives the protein CASSPTPGGQGGTEAFF.

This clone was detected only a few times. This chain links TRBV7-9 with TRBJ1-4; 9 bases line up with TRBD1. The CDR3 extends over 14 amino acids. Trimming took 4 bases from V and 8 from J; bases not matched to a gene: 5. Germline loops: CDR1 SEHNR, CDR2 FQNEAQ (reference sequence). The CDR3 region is CASSSGQGREKLFF. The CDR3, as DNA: TGTGCCAGCAGCTCCGGACAGGGGAGGGAAAAACTGTTTTTT.

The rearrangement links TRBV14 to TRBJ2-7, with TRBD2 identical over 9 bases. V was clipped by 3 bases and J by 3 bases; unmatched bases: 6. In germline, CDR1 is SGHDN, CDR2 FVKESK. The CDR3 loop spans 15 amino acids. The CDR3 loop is CASSHLAGAHYEQYF. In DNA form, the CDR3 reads TGTGCCAGCAGCCACTTAGCGGGGGCCCACTACGAGCAGTACTTC.

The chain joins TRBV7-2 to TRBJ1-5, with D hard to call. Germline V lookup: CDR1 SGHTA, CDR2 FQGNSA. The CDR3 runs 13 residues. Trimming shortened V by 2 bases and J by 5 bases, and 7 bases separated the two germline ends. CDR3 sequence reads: CASSLRVDQPQHF. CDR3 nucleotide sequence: TGTGCCAGCAGCTTAAGAGTGGATCAGCCCCAGCATTTT.